Given below is one TCR beta chain in context. These data are taken from a study of T cells in Graves' hyperthyroidism and ophthalmopathy. Per the germline V gene, CDR1 is SGHTA and CDR2 is FQGNSA. J was trimmed by 3 bases and V by 8 bases; bases with no gene match: 5. The CDR3 consists of 13 residues. Researchers amplified the TCR beta CDR3 regions from RNA transcripts. HTBI primers were used for first-round RT-PCR of the TCR CDR3. TCRdb processed the multiplex PCR reads anew with MiXCR; each CDR3 protein has one entry. The table includes around 600,000 distinct CDR3 sequences, approximately 15% detected once.

The sequence was obtained from a woman younger than 30 with Graves' ophthalmopathy. The rearrangement uses TRBV7-2 and TRBJ2-7; 9 bases are shared with TRBD2. The specimen sequenced was blood. CDR3 region: CASAKAGGYEQYF. The CDR3 DNA is TGTGCCAGCGCTAAAGCGGGAGGCTACGAGCAGTACTTC. The full variable domain, in which reference TRBV7-2 and TRBJ2-7 provide the parts outside the CDR3, is GAGVSQSPSNKVTEKGKDVELRCDPISGHTALYWYRQSLGQGLEFLIYFQGNSAPDKSGLPSDRFSAERTGGSVSTLTIQRTQQEDSAVYLCASAKAGGYEQYFGPGTRLTVT.